Presented here are 3 T cell receptor beta chains from one specimen sequenced in a study of blood T cells in healthy people across ages. A sample-barcoded 5' primer and a J-beta primer mix were used in a second PCR of roughly 7 to 11 cycles. TCRdb itself ran the 5' RACE reads through MiXCR, one entry per CDR3 protein. The data show some 370,000 distinct CDR3 sequences, approximately 52% seen once. The source material was blood. These receptors came from a man between 60 and 70 years old in good health.

In its sample, this clonotype was seen many times. This sequence joins TRBV12-3 or TRBV12-4 and TRBJ2-3; D remains unclear. This CDR3 comprises 14 residues. V lost 6 bases and J 5 bases, leaving 15 bases between the germline ends. The CDR3 region is CASRIALFEDTQYF. The CDR3 coding sequence is TGTGCCAGCAGGATAGCCCTCTTTGAAGATACGCAGTATTTT.

This clonotype was detected many times. Germline and junction disagree at one end, which may indicate a read error. J is TRBJ2-5 and V is TRBV12-3 or TRBV12-4, with D perhaps matching TRBD1 (5 bases). The CDR3 is made up of 13 amino acids. The CDR3 loop is CASSVAGIETQYF. DNA of the CDR3: TGTGCCAGCAGTGTAGCAGGGATAGAGACCCAGTACTTC.

The chain combines TRBV29-1 with TRBJ2-2, with D unclear. The CDR3 runs 12 residues. V lost 4 bases, J lost 5 bases, and 8 bases lay in between. CDR1 and CDR2 (germline): SQVTM, ANQGSEA. The CDR3 DNA sequence: TGCAGCGTTGTTCCCCCGACCGGGGAGCTGTTTTTT. This sequence encodes CSVVPPTGELFF.